This T cell receptor (beta chain) was captured by sequencing in a study of CD8 T cells in Susac syndrome. General study points: As the study acknowledged, the number of individuals in its TCR sequencing and HLA analysis was relatively small.

Random hexamers were used to reverse transcribe an amount of roughly 0.45 to 1 ug RNA. TCRdb re-called the immunoSEQ multiplex PCR reads through MiXCR, storing one row per CDR3 protein. In the table there are 170,000 or so distinct CDR3 sequences, approximately 94% of which are singletons. Isolation of CD8+ and CD4+ T cells was performed negatively, whereas enrichment of TEMRA cells was done by FACS. This CDR3 contains 11 residues. V gave up 0 bases and J gave up 9 bases, with 4 bases separating them. Germline values: CDR1 SNHLY, CDR2 FYNNEI. Of note for this clonotype: Its cognate antigen is unknown.

The gene calls are TRBV2 and TRBJ2-3, with no clear D. The sequenced sample was CD4+ T cells from PBMCs. This receptor was obtained from a human donor with multiple sclerosis. In nucleotides, the CDR3 is TGTGCCAGCAGTGAAGCGAGCACGCAGTATTTT. Translation gives CASSEASTQYF.